Presented here are 5 T cell receptor beta chains from one specimen sequenced in a study of OX40 agonist ivuxolimab in advanced cancers. Sequencing used immunoSEQ multiplex PCR; TCRdb keeps in-frame clones, though not all of them. Of tens of thousands of clones detected, about 93% appear once; the ten largest clones hold roughly 6.5%. This sample comprised CD4+ or CD8+ T cells sorted from blood, obtained in a trial of the OX40 agonist ivuxolimab. The receptor source for this set is an adult with an advanced solid tumor such as melanoma, head and neck, liver or kidney cancer.

This clone showed up just once. The genes are TRBV4-1 and TRBJ2-3, with D perhaps matching TRBD2 (6 bases). Between the trimmed V and J ends, which lost 7 bases and 6 bases, there was a span of 23 bases. The germline CDR1 and CDR2 sequences are MGHRA and YSYEKL. The CDR3 consists of 16 residues. In nucleotides, the CDR3 is TGCGCCAGCAAACGGGGACCCGGGGGTGGAGGGGATACGCAGTATTTT. Translating gives CASKRGPGGGGDTQYF.

The count of this clone is one. The chain recombines TRBV28 with TRBJ2-3; D is unclear. The CDR3 sequence is 12 residues long. Germline lookup yields CDR1 MDHEN and CDR2 SYDVKM. Trimming stripped 4 bases from V and 0 bases from J, with 2 bases between. The CDR3 region is CASSYSTDTQYF. Written as DNA, the CDR3 is TGTGCCAGCAGTTATAGCACAGATACGCAGTATTTT. Supplemented by reference TRBV28 and TRBJ2-3, the full variable domain reads DVKVTQSSRYLVKRTGEKVFLECVQDMDHENMFWYRQDPGLGLRLIYFSYDVKMKEKGDIPEGYSVSREKKERFSLILESASTNQTSMYLCASSYSTDTQYFGPGTRLTVL.

The V and J genes are TRBV27 and TRBJ1-5; 9 bases fit TRBD1. CDR3 size: 13 residues. Germline CDR1 and CDR2: MNHEY and SMNVEV (reference sequence). The CDR3 reads CVSGTGYPQPQHF. In DNA, the CDR3 is TGTGTTAGCGGGACAGGGTATCCCCAGCCCCAGCATTTT.

This sequence joins TRBV4-3 and TRBJ1-1, with 9 bases that match TRBD1. Per the germline V gene, CDR1 is LGHNA and CDR2 is YSLEER. The CDR3 runs 15 residues. V dropped 1 base and J dropped 5; count of bases not matched to a gene: 5. The CDR3 DNA reads TGCGCCAGCAGCCAAGTTGACAGGGGGGGAACTGAAGCTTTCTTT. Translated, it gives CASSQVDRGGTEAFF.

The chain couples TRBV11-2 to TRBJ1-1; D unresolved. Germline CDR1 SGHAT, CDR2 FQNNGV. The CDR3 length is 14 residues. V was shortened by 2 bases and J by 1 base, with 8 bases between the two germline ends. This CDR3 reads CASSLWEKNTEAFF. CDR3 in DNA: TGTGCCAGCAGCTTATGGGAGAAGAACACTGAAGCTTTCTTT.